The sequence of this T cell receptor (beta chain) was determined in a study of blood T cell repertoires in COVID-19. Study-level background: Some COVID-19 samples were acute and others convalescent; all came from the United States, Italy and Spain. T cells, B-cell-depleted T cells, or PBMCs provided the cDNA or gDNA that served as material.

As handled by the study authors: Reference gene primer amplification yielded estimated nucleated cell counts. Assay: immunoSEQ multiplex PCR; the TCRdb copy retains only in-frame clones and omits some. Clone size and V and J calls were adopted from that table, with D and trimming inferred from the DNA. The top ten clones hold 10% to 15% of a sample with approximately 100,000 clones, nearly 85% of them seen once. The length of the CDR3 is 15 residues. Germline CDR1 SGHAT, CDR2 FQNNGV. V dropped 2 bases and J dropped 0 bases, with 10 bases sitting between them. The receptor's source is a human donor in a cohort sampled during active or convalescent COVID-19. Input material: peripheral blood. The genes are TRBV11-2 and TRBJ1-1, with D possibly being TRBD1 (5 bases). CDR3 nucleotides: TGTGCCAGCAGCTTATCCGGCAGGGTGAACACTGAAGCTTTCTTT. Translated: CASSLSGRVNTEAFF.